This TCR beta chain was sequenced in a study of T cell repertoires in cytomegalovirus infection. Study background: Used in the study were CMV epitopes, some recently identified and HLA-C-restricted, others well-studied and HLA-B-restricted.

This clonotype showed up many times. Its antigen remains unknown. MiXCR, applied by TCRdb to the reads, yields one record per CDR3 protein. The sample has approximately 300,000 distinct CDR3 sequences, around 29% seen once; the top ten hold around 19%. Here the sequenced sample was cultured PBMCs, taken from culture after CMV antigen stimulation. This sequence originates from a human donor in good health (CMV status not recorded). Some clones in this sample may be carry-over from other donors' samples.

CDR3 sequence reads: CASSGLGNTEAFF. DNA for the CDR3: TGTGCCAGCAGTGGTTTGGGAAACACTGAAGCTTTCTTT. This chain uses TRBV6-1 with TRBJ1-1, with D hard to call. The CDR3 length is 13 residues. The germline CDR1 and CDR2 sequences are MNHNS and SASEGT. The V end lost 4 bases, the J end lost 2 bases, and 8 bases lay between the germline ends.